The clone carrying this T cell receptor (beta chain) has only a few counts. Antigen unknown. Either unselected PBMC or bead-purified CD4+, CD4+CD8+, CD57+ or CD56+ cells were sequenced. This specimen comes from a study of STAT5B mutations in CD4+ large granular lymphocyte leukemia. Regarding the study as a whole: No patients shared main leukemic clonotypes, though roughly 23% appeared at low frequency elsewhere.

Data came from immunoSEQ multiplex PCR; TCRdb stores just in-frame clones and leaves some out. The repertoire includes about 6,300 clones, 65% to 75% of them detected once, and 1.5% to 2% sits in the top ten. This clonotype originated in a woman between 70 and 85 years old with CD4+ T-cell large granular lymphocyte leukemia. Sequencing used PBMCs.

In nucleotides, the CDR3 is TGTGCCAGTAGGAGGGACAGGGATCAGCCCCAGCATTTT. Residues: CASRRDRDQPQHF. The V gene is TRBV19, the J gene TRBJ1-5, with 9 positions matching TRBD1. This CDR3 has 13 residues. The J segment lost 5 bases and the V segment lost 6 bases, leaving 2 bases of the junction unmatched. Germline V CDR1 and CDR2: LNHDA, SQIVND (reference sequence).